The rows below give T cell receptor beta chains drawn from one sample of a study of blood T cells in healthy people across ages. TCRdb re-derived calls from the 5' RACE reads in MiXCR, one entry per CDR3 protein. The sample includes roughly 650,000 distinct CDR3 sequences, 32% of them seen just once. Sequenced material: blood. The receptors originated from a woman older than 75 in good health. CDR3s leave out the opening cysteine and the closing phenylalanine or tryptophan.

v_call cdr3_aa
TRBV11-1 ASSPSGVNQPQH
TRBV5-1 ASSFGPGQGLYEQY
TRBV7-2 ASSRGYTDTQY
TRBV5-1 ASSLEGRAREQY
TRBV6-4 ASSQGLGDEQF
TRBV2 ASSAVGSYEQY
TRBV9 ASSGSGDTGEQY
TRBV20-1 SARDIGAGDSGANVLT
TRBV10-3 AISDEVRGNQPQH
TRBV27 ASSLASASGSYEQY
TRBV4-2 ASSQARGVRNIQY
TRBV2 ASSEGLGTGRTYNEQF
TRBV10-3 AISEGGGVTEAF
TRBV20-1 STPRGGGTQETQY
TRBV20-1 SASARDSSGANVLT
TRBV7-2 ASSFFGGPNNEQF
TRBV4-2 ASSSAERGRTDTQY
TRBV5-1 ASSLTGTGDNSPLH
TRBV7-2 ASSLAVSNTGELF
TRBV20-1 SARGQLAYEQY
TRBV20-1 SAKTLTRIQETQY
TRBV29-1 SVLKALRGEQY
TRBV7-2 ASSLISRETQY
TRBV27 ASGAATGWNQPQH